This T cell receptor beta chain was documented in a study of blood T cell repertoires in COVID-19. Study-wide context: Researchers got acute and convalescent COVID-19 samples from the United States, Italy and Spain. From T cells, B-cell-depleted T cells, or PBMCs came the material, which was cDNA or gDNA.

Original analysis: By means of reference gene primer amplification, nucleated cell counts were estimated. This table comes from immunoSEQ multiplex PCR, and its TCRdb copy is limited to in-frame clones, with some not included. V and J calls and clone size follow that table, whereas D and trimming were derived from the DNA. The sample has tens of thousands of clones; roughly 86% are singletons. About this clone: Other nucleotide sequences from this sample produce the same CDR3.

The CDR3 is 14 residues long. Looked up from germline, CDR1 is SGDLS and CDR2 is YYNGEE. Between the trimmed V and J ends, which lost 0 bases and 2 bases, there was a span of 8 bases. The chain couples TRBV9 to TRBJ1-1, with D perhaps matching TRBD1 (5 bases). The sequence was obtained from a man in his sixties with acute or convalescent COVID-19. Sequences were obtained from peripheral blood. DNA of the CDR3: TGTGCCAGCAGCGTAGGACAGAGTAACACTGAAGCTTTCTTT. Protein product: CASSVGQSNTEAFF.